The clone carrying this T cell receptor (beta chain) was recorded a few times. This CDR3 is built from 16 residues. V was clipped by 2 bases and J by 1 base, with 15 bases between them. The germline V gene encodes CDR1 SEHNR and CDR2 FQNEAQ (reference sequence). These data are taken from a study of CD8 T cells in Susac syndrome. Random hexamers primed reverse transcription of about 0.5 to 1 ug RNA. Multiplex immunoSEQ PCR targeted 54 Vbeta and 13 Jbeta TCR beta segments. MiXCR, applied by TCRdb to the immunoSEQ multiplex PCR reads, yields one record per CDR3 protein. The sample lists about 280,000 distinct CDR3 sequences, 70% to 90% occurring once.

The source is a human donor with multiple sclerosis. Sample: CD8+ T cells from PBMCs. This chain joins TRBV7-9 and TRBJ2-7, with D tentatively TRBD1 or TRBD2 (6 bases each). In nucleotides, the CDR3 is TGTGCCAGCAGCTTACCCGGCAGGGGAGGTTCCTACGAGCAGTACTTC. Its translation: CASSLPGRGGSYEQYF.